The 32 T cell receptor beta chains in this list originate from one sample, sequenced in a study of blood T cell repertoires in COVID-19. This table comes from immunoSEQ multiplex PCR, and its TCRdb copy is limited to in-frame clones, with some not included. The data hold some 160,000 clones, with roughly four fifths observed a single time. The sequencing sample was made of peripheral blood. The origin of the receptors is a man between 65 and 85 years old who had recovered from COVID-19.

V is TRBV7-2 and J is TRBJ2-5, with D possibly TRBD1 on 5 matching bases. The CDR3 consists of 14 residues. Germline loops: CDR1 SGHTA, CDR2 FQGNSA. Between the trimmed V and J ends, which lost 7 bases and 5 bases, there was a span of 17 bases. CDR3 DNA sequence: TGTGCCAGCACCCAGGGCTCACCCGGGGAGACCCAGTACTTC. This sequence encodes CASTQGSPGETQYF.

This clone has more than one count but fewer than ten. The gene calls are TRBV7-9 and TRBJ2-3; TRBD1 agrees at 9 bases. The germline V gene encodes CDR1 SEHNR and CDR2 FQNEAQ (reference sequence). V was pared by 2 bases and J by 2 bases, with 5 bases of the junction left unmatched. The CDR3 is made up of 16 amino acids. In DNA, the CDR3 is TGTGCCAGCAGCTTAACTGGGACAGGGCCCACAGATACGCAGTATTTT. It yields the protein CASSLTGTGPTDTQYF.

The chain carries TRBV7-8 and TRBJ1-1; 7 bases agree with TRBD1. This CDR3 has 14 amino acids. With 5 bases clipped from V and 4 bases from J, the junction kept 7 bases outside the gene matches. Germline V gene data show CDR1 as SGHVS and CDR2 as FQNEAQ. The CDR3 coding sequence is TGTGCCAGCAGCCTGGGACAGATAATCACTGAAGCTTTCTTT. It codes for CASSLGQIITEAFF.

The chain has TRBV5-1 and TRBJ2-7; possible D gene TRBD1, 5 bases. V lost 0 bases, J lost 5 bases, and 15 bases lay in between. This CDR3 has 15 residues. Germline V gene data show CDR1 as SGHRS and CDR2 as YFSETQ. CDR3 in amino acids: CASSLEASSRDEQYF. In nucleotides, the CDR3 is TGCGCCAGCAGCTTGGAAGCTTCTTCCAGGGACGAGCAGTACTTC.

The CDR3 nucleotides are TGTGCCACCAGTGATGGACAGGGTGCGCCTGGAAACACCATATATTTT. Its protein is CATSDGQGAPGNTIYF. The V call is TRBV24-1, the J call TRBJ1-3; 8 positions match TRBD1. Germline trimming cut 3 bases from V and 2 bases from J; bases unmatched to any gene: 5. This CDR3 region has 16 residues. Germline V gene sequence: CDR1 KGHDR, CDR2 SFDVKD.

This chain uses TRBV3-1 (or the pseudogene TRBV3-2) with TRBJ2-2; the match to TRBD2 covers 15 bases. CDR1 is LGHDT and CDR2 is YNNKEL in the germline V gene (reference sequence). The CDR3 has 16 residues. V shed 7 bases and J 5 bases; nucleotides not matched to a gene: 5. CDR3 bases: TGTGCCAGCACTCGGACTAGCGGGAGGGGTACCGGGGAGCTGTTTTTT. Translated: CASTRTSGRGTGELFF.

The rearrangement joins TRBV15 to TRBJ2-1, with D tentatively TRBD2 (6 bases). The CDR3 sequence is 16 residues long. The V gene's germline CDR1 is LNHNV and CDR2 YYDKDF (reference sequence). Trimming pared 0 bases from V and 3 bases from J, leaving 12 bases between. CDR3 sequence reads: CATSREGGGDYNEQFF. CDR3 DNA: TGTGCCACCAGCAGAGAGGGCGGAGGGGACTACAATGAGCAGTTCTTC.

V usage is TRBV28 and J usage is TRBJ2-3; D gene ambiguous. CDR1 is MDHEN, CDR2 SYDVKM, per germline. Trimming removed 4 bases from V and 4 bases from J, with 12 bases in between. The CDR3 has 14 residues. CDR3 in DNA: TGTGCCAGCAGTTCCCTAGAGGAACCAGATACGCAGTATTTT. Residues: CASSSLEEPDTQYF.

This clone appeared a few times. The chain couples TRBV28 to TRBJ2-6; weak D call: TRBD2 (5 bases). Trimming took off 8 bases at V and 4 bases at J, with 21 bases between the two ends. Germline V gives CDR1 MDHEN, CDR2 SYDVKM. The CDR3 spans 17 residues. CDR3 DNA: TGTGCCAGCCTCGGGGTCATTGGGAAGCAAGGGGCCAACGTCCTGACTTTC. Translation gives CASLGVIGKQGANVLTF.

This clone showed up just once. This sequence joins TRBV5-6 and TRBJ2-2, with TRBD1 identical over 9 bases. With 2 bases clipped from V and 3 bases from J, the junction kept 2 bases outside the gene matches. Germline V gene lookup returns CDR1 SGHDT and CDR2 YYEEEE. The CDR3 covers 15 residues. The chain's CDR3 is CASSFRDRDTGELFF. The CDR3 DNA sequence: TGTGCCAGCAGCTTTCGGGACAGGGACACCGGGGAGCTGTTTTTT.

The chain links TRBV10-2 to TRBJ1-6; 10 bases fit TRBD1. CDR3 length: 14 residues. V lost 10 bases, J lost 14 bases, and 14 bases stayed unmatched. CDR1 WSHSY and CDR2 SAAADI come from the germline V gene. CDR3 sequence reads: CAIHPGTGAAALHF. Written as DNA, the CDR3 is TGCGCCATCCATCCCGGGACAGGGGCGGCAGCCCTCCACTTT.

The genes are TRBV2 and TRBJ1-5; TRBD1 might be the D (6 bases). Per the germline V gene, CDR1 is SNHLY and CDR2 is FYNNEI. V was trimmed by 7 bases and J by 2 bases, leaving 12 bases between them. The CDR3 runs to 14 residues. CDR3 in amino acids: CASTTGMGNQPQHF. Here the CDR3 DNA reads TGTGCCAGCACTACAGGGATGGGCAATCAGCCCCAGCATTTT.

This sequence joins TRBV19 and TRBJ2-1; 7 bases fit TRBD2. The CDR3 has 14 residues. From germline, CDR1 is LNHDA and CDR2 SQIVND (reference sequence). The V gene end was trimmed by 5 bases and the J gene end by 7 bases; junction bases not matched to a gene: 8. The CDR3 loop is CASSRREYGNEQFF. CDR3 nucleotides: TGTGCCAGTAGTCGGCGGGAGTACGGAAATGAGCAGTTCTTC.

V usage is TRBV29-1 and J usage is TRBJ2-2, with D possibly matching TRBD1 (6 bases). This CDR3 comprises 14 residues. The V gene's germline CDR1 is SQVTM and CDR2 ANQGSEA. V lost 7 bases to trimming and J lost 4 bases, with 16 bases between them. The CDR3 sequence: CSAGTLWGTGELFF. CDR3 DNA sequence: TGCAGCGCAGGGACACTGTGGGGCACCGGGGAGCTGTTTTTT.

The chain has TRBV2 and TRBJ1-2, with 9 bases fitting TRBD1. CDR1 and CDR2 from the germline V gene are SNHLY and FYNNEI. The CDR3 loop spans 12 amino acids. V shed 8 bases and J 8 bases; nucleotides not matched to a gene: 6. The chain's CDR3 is CASQQGASGYTF. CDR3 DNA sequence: TGTGCCAGCCAACAGGGGGCAAGCGGCTACACCTTC.

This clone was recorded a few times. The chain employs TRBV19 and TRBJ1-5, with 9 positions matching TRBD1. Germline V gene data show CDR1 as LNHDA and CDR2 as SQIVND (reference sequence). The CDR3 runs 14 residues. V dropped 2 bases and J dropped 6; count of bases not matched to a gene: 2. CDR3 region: CASSITGGGQPQHF. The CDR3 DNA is TGTGCCAGTAGTATAACAGGGGGCGGTCAGCCCCAGCATTTT.

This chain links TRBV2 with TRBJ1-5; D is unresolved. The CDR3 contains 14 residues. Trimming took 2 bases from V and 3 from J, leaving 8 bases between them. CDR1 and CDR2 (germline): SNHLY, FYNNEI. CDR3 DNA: TGTGCCAGCAGTGAACAACGGTACAATCAGCCCCAGCATTTT. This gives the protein CASSEQRYNQPQHF. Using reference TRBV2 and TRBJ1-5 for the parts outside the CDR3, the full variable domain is EPEVTQTPSHQVTQMGQEVILRCVPISNHLYFYWYRQILGQKVEFLVSFYNNEISEKSEIFDDQFSVERPDGSNFTLKIRSTKLEDSAMYFCASSEQRYNQPQHFGDGTRLSIL.

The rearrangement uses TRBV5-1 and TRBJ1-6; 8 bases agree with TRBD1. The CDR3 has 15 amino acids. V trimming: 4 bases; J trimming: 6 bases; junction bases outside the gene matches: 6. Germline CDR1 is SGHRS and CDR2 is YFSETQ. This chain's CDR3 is CASSDGQGGNSPLHF. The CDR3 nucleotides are TGCGCCAGCAGCGACGGACAGGGAGGTAATTCACCCCTCCACTTT.

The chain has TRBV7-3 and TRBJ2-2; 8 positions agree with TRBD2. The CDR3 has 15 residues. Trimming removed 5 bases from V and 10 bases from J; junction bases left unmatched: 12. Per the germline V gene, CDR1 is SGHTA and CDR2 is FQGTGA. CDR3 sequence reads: CASSRGGSGAAELFF. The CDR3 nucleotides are TGTGCCAGCAGCCGAGGTGGTAGCGGGGCCGCGGAGCTGTTTTTT.

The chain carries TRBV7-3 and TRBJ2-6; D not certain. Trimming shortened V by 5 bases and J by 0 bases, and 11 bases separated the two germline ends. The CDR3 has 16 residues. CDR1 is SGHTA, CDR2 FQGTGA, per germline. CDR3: CASSPKSRSGANVLTF. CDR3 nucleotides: TGTGCCAGCAGCCCTAAATCCCGCTCTGGGGCCAACGTCCTGACTTTC.

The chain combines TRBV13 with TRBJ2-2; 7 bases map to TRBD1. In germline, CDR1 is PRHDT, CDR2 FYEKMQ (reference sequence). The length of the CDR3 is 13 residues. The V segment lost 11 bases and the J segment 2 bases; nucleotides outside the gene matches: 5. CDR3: CADRDSNTGELFF. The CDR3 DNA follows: TGTGCCGACCGGGACAGTAACACCGGGGAGCTGTTTTTT. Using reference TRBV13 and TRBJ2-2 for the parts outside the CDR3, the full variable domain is AAGVIQSPRHLIKEKRETATLKCYPIPRHDTVYWYQQGPGQDPQFLISFYEKMQSDKGSIPDRFSAQQFSDYHSELNMSSLELGDSALYFCADRDSNTGELFFGEGSRLTVL.

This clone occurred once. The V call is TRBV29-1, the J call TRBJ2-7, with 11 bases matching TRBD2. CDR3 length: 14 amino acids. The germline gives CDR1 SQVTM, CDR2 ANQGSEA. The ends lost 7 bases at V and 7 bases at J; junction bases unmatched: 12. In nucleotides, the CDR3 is TGCAGCGGTCGGACTAGCGGGCGGGCGGGTGAGCAGTACTTC. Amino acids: CSGRTSGRAGEQYF.

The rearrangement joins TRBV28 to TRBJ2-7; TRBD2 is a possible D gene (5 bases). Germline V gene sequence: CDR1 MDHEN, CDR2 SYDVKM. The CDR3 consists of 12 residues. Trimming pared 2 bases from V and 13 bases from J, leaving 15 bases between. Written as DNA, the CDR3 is TGTGCCAGCAGTTTAGTAGCTAGCACAGTTTACTTC. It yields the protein CASSLVASTVYF.

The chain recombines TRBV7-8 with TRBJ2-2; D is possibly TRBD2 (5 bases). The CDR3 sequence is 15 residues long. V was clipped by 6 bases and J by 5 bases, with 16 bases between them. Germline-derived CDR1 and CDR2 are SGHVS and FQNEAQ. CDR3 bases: TGTGCCAGCAGGCGTGGCTCCTCGGGGACCGGGGAGCTGTTTTTT. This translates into CASRRGSSGTGELFF.

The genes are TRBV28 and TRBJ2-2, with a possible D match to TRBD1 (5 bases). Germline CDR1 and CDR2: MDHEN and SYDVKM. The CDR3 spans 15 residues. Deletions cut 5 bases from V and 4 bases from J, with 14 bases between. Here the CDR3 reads CASSPGQGSTGELFF. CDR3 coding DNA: TGTGCCAGCAGTCCAGGCCAGGGCAGCACCGGGGAGCTGTTTTTT.

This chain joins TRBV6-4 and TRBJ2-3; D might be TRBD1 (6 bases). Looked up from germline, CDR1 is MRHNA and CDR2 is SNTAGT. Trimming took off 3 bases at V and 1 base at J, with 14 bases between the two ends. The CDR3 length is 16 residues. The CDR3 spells CASSERGTYGTDTQYF. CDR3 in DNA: TGTGCCAGCAGTGAAAGGGGGACCTACGGCACAGATACGCAGTATTTT.

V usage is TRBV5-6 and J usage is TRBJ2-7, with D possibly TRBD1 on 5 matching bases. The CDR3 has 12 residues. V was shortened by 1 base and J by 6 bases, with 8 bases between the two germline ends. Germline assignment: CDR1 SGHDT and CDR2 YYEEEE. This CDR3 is CASSLNRGEQYF. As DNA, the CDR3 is TGTGCCAGCAGCTTGAATAGGGGCGAGCAGTACTTC.

DNA for the CDR3: TGTGCCACCAGTGATCAGAAGACATGGAATGAGCAGTTCTTC. Its protein product is CATSDQKTWNEQFF. The chain couples TRBV24-1 to TRBJ2-1; D is unclear. The germline V and J ends were trimmed by 3 bases and 7 bases, with 12 bases remaining between them. The germline gives CDR1 KGHDR, CDR2 SFDVKD. The CDR3 length is 14 residues.

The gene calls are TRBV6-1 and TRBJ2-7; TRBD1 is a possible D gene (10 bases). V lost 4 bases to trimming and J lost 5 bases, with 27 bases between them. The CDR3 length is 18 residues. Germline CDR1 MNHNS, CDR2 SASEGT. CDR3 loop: CASSAPDRGLAGTNEQYF. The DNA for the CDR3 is TGTGCCAGCAGTGCCCCCGACAGGGGGCTAGCGGGAACCAACGAGCAGTACTTC.

The CDR3 nucleotides read TGTGCCAGCAGCACCCGGGACAGGGACAATTCACCCCTCCACTTT. This translates into CASSTRDRDNSPLHF. The V gene is TRBV9, the J gene TRBJ1-6, with TRBD1 matching 9 bases. V was pared by 4 bases and J by 7 bases, with 6 bases of the junction left unmatched. The CDR3 length is 15 residues. Germline CDR1 and CDR2: SGDLS and YYNGEE. The entire variable domain, with the rest obtained from reference TRBV9 and TRBJ1-6, is as follows: DSGVTQTPKHLITATGQRVTLRCSPRSGDLSVYWYQQSLDQGLQFLIQYYNGEERAKGNILERFSAQQFPDLHSELNLSSLELGDSALYFCASSTRDRDNSPLHFGNGTRLTVT.

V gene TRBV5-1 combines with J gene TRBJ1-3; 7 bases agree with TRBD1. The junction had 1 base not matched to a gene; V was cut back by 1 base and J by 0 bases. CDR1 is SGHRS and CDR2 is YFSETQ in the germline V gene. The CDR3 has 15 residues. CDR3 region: CASSLTGDSGNTIYF. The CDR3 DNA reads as TGCGCCAGCAGCTTGACAGGGGACTCTGGAAACACCATATATTTT.

CDR3 amino acids: CASNDSPTGNEQFF. The CDR3 coding sequence is TGTGCCAGCAACGACTCTCCGACCGGTAATGAGCAGTTCTTC. The rearrangement joins TRBV6-5 to TRBJ2-1; D is unclear. This CDR3 is 14 amino acids long. Deletions cut 7 bases from V and 7 bases from J, with 17 bases between. Germline V CDR1 and CDR2: MNHEY, SVGAGI.